The 14 T cell receptor beta chains listed next were all sequenced from one sample in a study of control samples from healthy donors and cancer patients (dated by TCRdb to 2018 to 2021). Libraries were built with the immunoSEQ multiplex PCR assay. The table comes from immuneACCESS by way of TCRdb, which keeps in-frame sequences with V and J called. Part of the clones is missing from these tables; in studies checked, under half for an unresolved V gene and the rest for unknown reasons. The sample profile shows 350,000 to 450,000 clones; 75% to 95% of them were found once. The ten largest clonotypes hold approximately 6.3% of the sample. Sequenced material: PBMCs. These receptors all stem from a man aged 40-49 years with head and neck cancer.

The chain uses TRBV5-1 and TRBJ2-3; 7 positions agree with TRBD1. With 0 bases clipped from V and 4 bases from J, the junction kept 8 bases outside the gene matches. The CDR3 is 16 residues long. Germline-derived CDR1 and CDR2 are SGHRS and YFSETQ. The CDR3 here is CASSLAPDRVSDTQYF. In nucleotides, the CDR3 is TGCGCCAGCAGCTTGGCCCCCGACAGGGTTTCAGATACGCAGTATTTT.

The V call is TRBV7-3, the J call TRBJ2-1, with TRBD2 matching over 7 bases. CDR1 and CDR2 (germline): SGHTA, FQGTGA. The J segment lost 6 bases and the V segment lost 1 base, leaving 12 bases of the junction unmatched. The CDR3 runs 17 residues. CDR3 DNA: TGTGCCAGCAGCTTAAGGGGGTGGAGCGGGGATGGCAATGAGCAGTTCTTC. This sequence encodes CASSLRGWSGDGNEQFF.

The rearrangement joins TRBV4-1 to TRBJ2-7, with 7 bases matching TRBD1. V dropped 3 bases and J dropped 4; count of bases not matched to a gene: 9. CDR3 size: 15 residues. The germline V gene encodes CDR1 MGHRA and CDR2 YSYEKL. The CDR3 sequence is CASSHQRTGQYEQYF. In DNA form, the CDR3 reads TGCGCCAGCAGCCACCAACGGACAGGACAATACGAGCAGTACTTC.

This chain connects TRBV6-1 to TRBJ2-2; no definite D call. CDR1 and CDR2 from the germline V gene are MNHNS and SASEGT. The germline V and J ends were trimmed by 1 base and 6 bases, with 12 bases remaining between them. This CDR3 region has 15 residues. DNA for the CDR3: TGTGCCAGCAGTGAAGTTGGCAGCGCCCCCGGGGAGCTGTTTTTT. This sequence encodes CASSEVGSAPGELFF.

The rearrangement joins TRBV5-4 to TRBJ1-2, with a possible D match to TRBD1 (6 bases). V was pared by 4 bases and J by 6 bases, with 16 bases between. The CDR3 is made up of 14 amino acids. Germline V gene sequence: CDR1 SGHNT, CDR2 YYREEE (reference sequence). CDR3 bases: TGTGCCAGCAGCCCGGGGGCAGGGAGGGATGGCTACACCTTC. The encoded protein is CASSPGAGRDGYTF.

The chain recombines TRBV19 with TRBJ1-2; 8 bases fit TRBD1. The CDR3 covers 13 residues. After removal of 6 bases from V and 7 bases from J, the junction contained 7 bases not matched to a gene. Germline V gene lookup returns CDR1 LNHDA and CDR2 SQIVND (reference sequence). CDR3: CASRPDRAGGYTF. The CDR3 bases are TGTGCCAGTAGACCGGACAGGGCTGGTGGCTACACCTTC. Together with reference TRBV19 and TRBJ1-2, the CDR3 gives the full variable domain: DGGITQSPKYLFRKEGQNVTLSCEQNLNHDAMYWYRQDPGQGLRLIYYSQIVNDFQKGDIAEGYSVSREKKESFPLTVTSAQKNPTAFYLCASRPDRAGGYTFGSGTRLTVV.

The CDR3 DNA reads as TGTGCCAGCAGTAATAGACGAGCGGGACTATCCTACAATGAGCAGTTCTTC. This codes for CASSNRRAGLSYNEQFF. J is TRBJ2-1 and V is TRBV27, with TRBD2 matching 7 bases. V trimming: 5 bases; J trimming: 1 base; junction bases outside the gene matches: 11. Germline CDR1 reads MNHEY; CDR2 reads SMNVEV (reference sequence). The CDR3 covers 17 residues.

The V gene is TRBV28, the J gene TRBJ2-1; 7 positions match TRBD2. With V trimmed by 4 bases and J by 7 bases, 13 bases remained unmatched. Germline-derived CDR1 and CDR2 are MDHEN and SYDVKM. This CDR3 is 16 amino acids long. Here the CDR3 reads CASSSSGGGPFNEQFF. In DNA form, the CDR3 reads TGTGCCAGCAGTTCATCCGGGGGAGGGCCTTTTAATGAGCAGTTCTTC.

The chain carries TRBV15 and TRBJ1-2; D is uncertain. Trimming took off 3 bases at V and 8 bases at J, with 13 bases between the two ends. This CDR3 is 13 amino acids long. Per the germline V gene, CDR1 is LNHNV and CDR2 is YYDKDF (reference sequence). The DNA for the CDR3 is TGTGCCACCAGCAGTCCGGGCCTGGGAGGCTACACCTTC. This encodes CATSSPGLGGYTF. The whole variable domain, filled in from reference TRBV15 and TRBJ1-2, reads DAMVIQNPRYQVTQFGKPVTLSCSQTLNHNVMYWYQQKSSQAPKLLFHYYDKDFNNEADTPDNFQSRRPNTSFCFLDIRSPGLGDTAMYLCATSSPGLGGYTFGSGTRLTVV.

J is TRBJ2-3 and V is TRBV9, with TRBD2 identical over 9 bases. The CDR3 is made up of 15 amino acids. Germline V lookup: CDR1 SGDLS, CDR2 YYNGEE. V dropped 4 bases and J dropped 1; count of bases not matched to a gene: 4. In DNA form, the CDR3 reads TGTGCCAGCAGCCCTATAGCGGGGGGCACAGATACGCAGTATTTT. Translation: CASSPIAGGTDTQYF.

V gene TRBV6-5 combines with J gene TRBJ2-7, with 11 bases identical to TRBD2. V lost 6 bases to trimming and J lost 6 bases; unmatched junction nucleotides: 7. CDR1 is MNHEY, CDR2 SVGAGI, per germline. This CDR3 contains 14 residues. The CDR3 region has the DNA TGTGCCAGCAGACTAGCGGGGGACTCCCTCGAGCAGTACTTC. It is translated as CASRLAGDSLEQYF.

The chain couples TRBV7-6 to TRBJ1-2; D call uncertain. CDR1 and CDR2 from the germline V gene are SGHVS and FNYEAQ. V lost 5 bases to trimming and J lost 7 bases, with 20 bases between them. There are 15 residues in the CDR3. CDR3 residues: CASSALTTGSGGYTF. CDR3 nucleotides: TGTGCCAGCAGCGCTCTAACAACGGGGTCCGGTGGCTACACCTTC.

This chain links TRBV19 with TRBJ2-2; D is ambiguous. Per the germline V gene, CDR1 is LNHDA and CDR2 is SQIVND (reference sequence). CDR3 length equals 16 residues. Trimming stripped 1 base from V and 1 base from J, with 10 bases between. The CDR3 nucleotides are TGTGCCAGTAGTATAGGCGGTCTGTTGAACACCGGGGAGCTGTTTTTT. As protein: CASSIGGLLNTGELFF.

The V and J genes are TRBV4-3 and TRBJ1-2; D ambiguous. The V gene's germline CDR1 is LGHNA and CDR2 YSLEER. The V gene lost 0 bases and the J gene lost 4 bases, with 12 bases spanning the gap. This CDR3 has 15 residues. CDR3 DNA sequence: TGCGCCAGCAGCCAAGACCGATGGCAGAGCTATGGCTACACCTTC. Translating gives CASSQDRWQSYGYTF.